This T cell receptor beta chain was captured by sequencing in a study of neurological immune-mediated disorders. This clonotype was observed at least ten times. Synthesis of cDNA was accomplished via 5'RACE employing 10-nucleotide random UMIs. TCRdb called the 5' RACE reads again in MiXCR, with one record for every CDR3 protein. Of about 33,000 distinct CDR3 sequences listed, roughly 1.6% are singletons. CDR1 and CDR2 (germline): LGHNA, YNFKEQ. The CDR3 runs 14 residues. Trimming removed 6 bases from V and 6 bases from J; junction bases left unmatched: 2. The clonotype was recovered from a woman aged 25-40 years with multiple sclerosis. The chain links TRBV4-2 to TRBJ2-2; 12 bases fit TRBD2. Sequencing used PBMCs. The CDR3, as DNA: TGTGCCAGCAGTCGGACTAGCGGGGCCGGGGAGCTGTTTTTT. Encoded protein: CASSRTSGAGELFF.